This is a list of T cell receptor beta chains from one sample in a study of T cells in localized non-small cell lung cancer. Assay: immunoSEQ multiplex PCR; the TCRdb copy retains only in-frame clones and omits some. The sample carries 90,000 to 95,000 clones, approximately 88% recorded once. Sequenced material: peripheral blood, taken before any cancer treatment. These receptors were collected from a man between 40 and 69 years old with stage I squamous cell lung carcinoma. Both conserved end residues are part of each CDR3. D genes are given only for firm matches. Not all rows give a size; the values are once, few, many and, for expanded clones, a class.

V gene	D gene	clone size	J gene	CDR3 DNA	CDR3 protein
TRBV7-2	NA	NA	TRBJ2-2	TGTGCCAGCAGCTTAGTTGTAATCGGGGAGCTGTTTTTT	CASSLVVIGELFF
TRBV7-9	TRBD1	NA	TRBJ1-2	TGTGCCAGCAGCACCCCCGGGACAGGGGGCCGTTATGGCTACACCTTC	CASSTPGTGGRYGYTF
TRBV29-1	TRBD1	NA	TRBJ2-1	TGCAGCGTTGAAGGAGGGACAGGTAGATCCTACAATGAGCAGTTCTTC	CSVEGGTGRSYNEQFF
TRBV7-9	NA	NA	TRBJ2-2	TGTGCCAGCAGCCAGACATCGTTCTGGCTCACCGGGGAGCTGTTTTTT	CASSQTSFWLTGELFF
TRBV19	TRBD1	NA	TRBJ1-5	TGTGCCAGTATGGTCGTAGGGGACAGGGGTTTAAGTCAGCCCCAGCATTTT	CASMVVGDRGLSQPQHF
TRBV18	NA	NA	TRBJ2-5	TGTGCCAGCTCATCCCGGCGGGGAACGGAGACCCAGTACTTC	CASSSRRGTETQYF
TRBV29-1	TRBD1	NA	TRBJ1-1	TGCAGCGCCGGGACAGGGGATAATAGGGGTTCTTTCTTT	CSAGTGDNRGSFF
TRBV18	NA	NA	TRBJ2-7	TGTGCCAGCTCACAAACTCTAGCCTACGAGCAGTACTTC	CASSQTLAYEQYF
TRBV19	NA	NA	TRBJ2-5	TGTGCCAGTAGTATGCCTCCCGGGGAGGCCCAGTACTTC	CASSMPPGEAQYF
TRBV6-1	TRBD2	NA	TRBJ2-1	TGTGCCAGCAGGGGAGGGAGATCCTACAATGAGCAGTTCTTC	CASRGGRSYNEQFF
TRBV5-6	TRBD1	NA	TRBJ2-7	TGTGCCAGCAGCCTACAGGGGACAGACCTTGGCTACGAGCAGTACTTC	CASSLQGTDLGYEQYF
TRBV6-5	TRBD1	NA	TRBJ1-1	TGTGCCAGCAGGCACGCACAGGGGGCTGAAGCTTTCTTT	CASRHAQGAEAFF
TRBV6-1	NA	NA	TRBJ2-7	TGTGCCAGCGGTTTAGAACAGGGTCCCTACGAGCAGTACTTC	CASGLEQGPYEQYF
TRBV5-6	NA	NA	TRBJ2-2	TGTGCCAGCAGCTTGGGATGGACTCGGATGGCCGGGGAGCTGTTTTTT	CASSLGWTRMAGELFF
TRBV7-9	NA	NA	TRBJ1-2	TGTGCCAGCAGCTTAGCGGGGGAGAGAGTCGGCAGGGCCTATGGCTACACCTTC	CASSLAGERVGRAYGYTF
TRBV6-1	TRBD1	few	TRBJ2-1	TGTGCCAGCAGTGAAGAGACAGGGGGCTACAATGAGCAGTTCTTC	CASSEETGGYNEQFF
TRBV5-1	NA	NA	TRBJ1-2	TGCGCCAGCAGCTTGTACGGGGGCGGAGGTAACTATGGCTACACCTTC	CASSLYGGGGNYGYTF
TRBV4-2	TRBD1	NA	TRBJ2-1	TGTGCCAGCAGCCAAGACCGGGACAGGGGGCGATATGAGCAGTTCTTC	CASSQDRDRGRYEQFF
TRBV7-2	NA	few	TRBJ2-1	TGTGCCAGCAGCTTAGAGGTCGGAAAAACGCAGTTCTTC	CASSLEVGKTQFF
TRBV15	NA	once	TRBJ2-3	TGTGCCACCAGCAGAGATAAGATTGGGGATACGCAGTATTTT	CATSRDKIGDTQYF
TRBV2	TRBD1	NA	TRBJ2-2	TGTGCCAGCAGGGGGACAGATCGAAGCACCGGGGAGCTGTTTTTT	CASRGTDRSTGELFF
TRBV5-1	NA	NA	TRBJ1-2	TGCGCCAGCAGCTTGTCTTTGGGGGCAAGCTATGGCTACACCTTC	CASSLSLGASYGYTF
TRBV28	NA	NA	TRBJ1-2	TGTGCCAGCAGGGATAGGTCTGTAGGGGACTATGGCTACACCTTC	CASRDRSVGDYGYTF
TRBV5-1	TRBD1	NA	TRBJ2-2	TGCGCCAGCAGCTTGGGCAGGACAGGGAACACCGGGGAGCTGTTTTTT	CASSLGRTGNTGELFF
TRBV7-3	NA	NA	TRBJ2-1	TGTGCCAGCAGCTTACCAGGGGCCTACAATGAGCAGTTCTTC	CASSLPGAYNEQFF
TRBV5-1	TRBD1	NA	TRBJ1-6	TGCGCCAGCAGCTCCGGACAGGGAGGGGCACCCCTCCACTTT	CASSSGQGGAPLHF
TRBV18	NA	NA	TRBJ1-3	TGTGCCAGCTCACCACCGAGGAGCTCTGGAAACACCATATATTTT	CASSPPRSSGNTIYF
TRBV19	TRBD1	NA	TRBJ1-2	TGTGCCAGGAACGGGGACAGGGGGTTACATAACTATGGCTACACCTTC	CARNGDRGLHNYGYTF
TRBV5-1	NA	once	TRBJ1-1	TGCGCCAGCTTAGGTGGCAGGGCAGGGAACACTGAAGCTTTCTTT	CASLGGRAGNTEAFF
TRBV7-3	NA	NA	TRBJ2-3	TGTGCCAGCAGCTTAAAAAAGGGGGGCCCTGCACTCCCAGATACGCAGTATTTT	CASSLKKGGPALPDTQYF
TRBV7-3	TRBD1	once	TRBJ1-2	TGTGCCAGCAGCTTAGGACAGGGGGATGGCTACACCTTC	CASSLGQGDGYTF
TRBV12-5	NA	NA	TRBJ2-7	TGTGCTAGTGGTTTGGTACTGGTAACGGGCAGAAACTACGAGCAGTACTTC	CASGLVLVTGRNYEQYF
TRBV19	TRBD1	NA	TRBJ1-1	TGTGCCAGTAGTATTCCAGGACAGGGGAACACTGAAGCTTTCTTT	CASSIPGQGNTEAFF
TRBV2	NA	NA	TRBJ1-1	TGTGCCAGCAGTGTCTCTTTGAACACTGAAGCTTTCTTT	CASSVSLNTEAFF
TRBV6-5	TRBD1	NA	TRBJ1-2	TGTGCCAGCAGTTACTATGGGGCAGGGGGTGGCTACACCTTC	CASSYYGAGGGYTF
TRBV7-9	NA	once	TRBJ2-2	TGTGCCAGCAGCTTAATGACAGCGAACACCGGGGAGCTGTTTTTT	CASSLMTANTGELFF
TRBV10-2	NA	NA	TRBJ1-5	TGCGCCAGCACCCTTAATAGCAATCAGCCCCAGCATTTT	CASTLNSNQPQHF
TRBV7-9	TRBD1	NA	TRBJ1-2	TGTGCCAGCAGCTCAGGGGGCCCCTCCTATGGCTACACCTTC	CASSSGGPSYGYTF
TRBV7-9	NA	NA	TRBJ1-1	TGTGCCAGCAGCTTGTCGATGAACACTGAAGCTTTCTTT	CASSLSMNTEAFF
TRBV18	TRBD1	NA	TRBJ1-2	TGTGCCAGCTCACCAGTCGTTGGACAGGGAAAGTCCTATGGCTACACCTTC	CASSPVVGQGKSYGYTF
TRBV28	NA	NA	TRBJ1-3	TGTGCCAGCAGTTCTCAAGCGACCTTTGGAAACACCATATATTTT	CASSSQATFGNTIYF
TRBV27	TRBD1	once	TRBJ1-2	TGTGCCAGCAGTTTAGTAGGGGACAGGGAAACCTATGGCTACACCTTC	CASSLVGDRETYGYTF
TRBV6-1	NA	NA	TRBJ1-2	TGTGCCAGCAGTGAGCGGTTTAGGAACTTAGGGGGCTACACCTTC	CASSERFRNLGGYTF
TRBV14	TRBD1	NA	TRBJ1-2	TGTGCCAGCAGCCAGGGGACAGGCTATGGCTACACCTTC	CASSQGTGYGYTF
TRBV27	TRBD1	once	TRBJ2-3	TGTGCCAGCAGTAGGACAGGGCTTAGCACAGATACGCAGTATTTT	CASSRTGLSTDTQYF
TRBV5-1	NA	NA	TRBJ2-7	TGCGCCAGCAGCCCATGGAGCATCCTGGCCTACGAGCAGTACTTC	CASSPWSILAYEQYF
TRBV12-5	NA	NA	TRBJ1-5	TGTGCTAGTGGTTTGGTACAAGGGACACCATATCAGCCCCAGCATTTT	CASGLVQGTPYQPQHF
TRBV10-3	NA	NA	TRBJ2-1	TGTGCCATCACCACCCGAGGGAATGAGCAGTTCTTC	CAITTRGNEQFF
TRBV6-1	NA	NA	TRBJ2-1	TGTGCCCATGCTTGGGATCCCTCCTACAATGAGCAGTTCTTC	CAHAWDPSYNEQFF
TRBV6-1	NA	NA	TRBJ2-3	TGTGCCAGCAGTGAAGGGCCAGGCACAGATACGCAGTATTTT	CASSEGPGTDTQYF
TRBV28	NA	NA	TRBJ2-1	TGTGCCTTAGGGAGCTCCTACAATGAGCAGTTCTTC	CALGSSYNEQFF
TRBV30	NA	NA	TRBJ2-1	TGTGCCTGGAGTGTAAACTTAATCAATGAGCAGTTCTTC	CAWSVNLINEQFF
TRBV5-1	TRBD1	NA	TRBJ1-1	TGCGCCAGCAGCGCACTTACAGGGGCAAACACTGAAGCTTTCTTT	CASSALTGANTEAFF
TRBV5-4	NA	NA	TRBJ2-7	TGTGCCAGCAGCTTGAATCAGGGACCCTCCTACGAGCAGTACTTC	CASSLNQGPSYEQYF
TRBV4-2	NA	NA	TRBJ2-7	TGTGCCAGCAGCCAGGTAACTAGTCTTGGGTCCTACGAGCAGTACTTC	CASSQVTSLGSYEQYF
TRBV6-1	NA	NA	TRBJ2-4	TGTGCCAGCAGTGAATCAGTAAGGGCCGCAAACATTCAGTACTTC	CASSESVRAANIQYF
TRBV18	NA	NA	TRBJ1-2	TGTGCCAGCTCACCACGGGGAAATTTTAACTATGGCTACACCTTC	CASSPRGNFNYGYTF
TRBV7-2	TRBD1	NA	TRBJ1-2	TGTGCCAGCAGAGAGGACAGGGGAATGGAGGGCTACACCTTC	CASREDRGMEGYTF
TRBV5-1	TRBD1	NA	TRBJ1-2	TGCGCCAGCAGCTTGGCTGGGACAGGGGGCGCTTATGGCTACACCTTC	CASSLAGTGGAYGYTF
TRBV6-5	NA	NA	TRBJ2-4	TGTGCCAGCAGAACGACAGTACTAGCCAAAAACATTCAGTACTTC	CASRTTVLAKNIQYF